This T cell receptor beta chain originates from a study of shared clonotypes between healthy human individuals. Study-level results: Lower generation probabilities were found for non-shared clonotypes than for those shared by all four donors.

Donation came from healthy HIV-negative adults that had no recent acute infections or vaccinations. On this clone: Its matching antigen is unknown.

Profiled with immunoSEQ multiplex PCR; TCRdb holds only in-frame clones, not every one. Counted here are about 2,500,000 clones, just over 90% occurring once; the ten biggest clones make up around 0.14%. Per germline, CDR1 MGHRA and CDR2 YSYEKL. J gave up 8 bases and V 0 bases, and 5 bases lay outside the gene matches. The CDR3 is 16 amino acids. Sequencing input: naive CD4+ T cells sorted from blood. Indicated subset: CD45RA+ positively selected. This sequence originates from a man younger than 35 in good health. The J gene is TRBJ2-1, the V gene TRBV4-1, with TRBD2 identical over 12 bases. CDR3 in DNA: TGCGCCAGCAGCCAAGATAGTCTAGCGGGAGGGGATGAGCAGTTCTTC. The encoded protein is CASSQDSLAGGDEQFF.